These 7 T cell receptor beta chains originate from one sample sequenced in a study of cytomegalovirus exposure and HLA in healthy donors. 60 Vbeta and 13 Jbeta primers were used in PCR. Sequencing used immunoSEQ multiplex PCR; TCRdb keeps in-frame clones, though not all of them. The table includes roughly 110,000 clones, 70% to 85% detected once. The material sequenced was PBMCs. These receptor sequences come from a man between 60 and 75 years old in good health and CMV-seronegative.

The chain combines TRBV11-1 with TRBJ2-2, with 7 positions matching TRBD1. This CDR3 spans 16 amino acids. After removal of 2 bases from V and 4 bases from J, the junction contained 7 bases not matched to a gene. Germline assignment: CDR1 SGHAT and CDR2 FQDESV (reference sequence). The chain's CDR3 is CASSLSGGSGTGELFF. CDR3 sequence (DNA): TGTGCCAGCAGCTTATCAGGGGGATCGGGCACCGGGGAGCTGTTTTTT.

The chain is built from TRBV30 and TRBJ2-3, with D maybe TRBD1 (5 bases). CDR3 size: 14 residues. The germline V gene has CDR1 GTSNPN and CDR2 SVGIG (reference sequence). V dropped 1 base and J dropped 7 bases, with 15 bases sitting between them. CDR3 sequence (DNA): TGTGCCTGGAGTGAAGGGGCCCAGTGGAATACGCAGTATTTT. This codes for CAWSEGAQWNTQYF.

The DNA of the CDR3 is TGCGCCAGCAGCTTGGACGGGACTAGCGGGCTAATGAGGACAGATACGCAGTATTTT. Its protein product is CASSLDGTSGLMRTDTQYF. The chain recombines TRBV5-1 with TRBJ2-3; TRBD2 aligns across 12 bases. The CDR3 extends over 19 amino acids. The V segment lost 0 bases and the J segment 3 bases; nucleotides outside the gene matches: 11. Germline V CDR1 and CDR2: SGHRS, YFSETQ.

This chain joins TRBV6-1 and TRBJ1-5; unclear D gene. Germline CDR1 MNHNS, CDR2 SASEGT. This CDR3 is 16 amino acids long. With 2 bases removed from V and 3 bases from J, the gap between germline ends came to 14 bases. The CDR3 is CASSELGLFSNQPQHF. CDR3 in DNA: TGTGCCAGCAGTGAACTAGGACTCTTTTCCAATCAGCCCCAGCATTTT.

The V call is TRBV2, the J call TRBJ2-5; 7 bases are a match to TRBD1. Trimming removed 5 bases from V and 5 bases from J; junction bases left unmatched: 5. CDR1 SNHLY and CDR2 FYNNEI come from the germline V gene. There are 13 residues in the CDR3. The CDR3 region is CASSIGRGETQYF. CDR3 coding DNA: TGTGCCAGCAGTATTGGCAGGGGGGAGACCCAGTACTTC.

This CDR3 is CASSSPGARDRHF. The DNA of the CDR3 is TGCGCCAGCAGTTCCCCAGGGGCGCGAGACCGGCATTTT. The chain employs TRBV4-1 and TRBJ1-5; D is perhaps TRBD1 (6 bases). The V gene lost 6 bases and the J gene lost 15 bases, with 21 bases spanning the gap. CDR3 length equals 13 residues. Germline assignment: CDR1 MGHRA and CDR2 YSYEKL.

The CDR3 DNA reads TGTGTCAGAAGCCCCCATGGACTAGCGGGGGCCCAAGAGACCCAGTACTTC. Translating it yields CVRSPHGLAGAQETQYF. The gene calls are TRBV7-5 and TRBJ2-5; the table's D call of TRBD2 was not tested on the DNA. TRBV7-5 is assigned pseudogene status. The CDR3 is 17 amino acids.